The rows below give T cell receptor beta chains drawn from one sample of a study of T cell responses to AZD1222 COVID-19 vaccine. The protocol was immunoSEQ multiplex PCR, while the TCRdb copy is restricted to in-frame clones and leaves out a portion. The sample holds around 190,000 clones, about nine tenths seen once. Sample: peripheral blood, taken 28 days after the second AZD1222 dose. These receptors were taken from an adult who received the AZD1222 COVID-19 vaccine. The CDR3 runs from the conserved cysteine through the conserved F or W. A D gene is named only where the DNA matches it firmly. Only part of the rows carry a size: once, few, many, or a class if the clone is expanded.

d_call j_call clone_size v_call cdr3_nt cdr3_aa
TRBD2 TRBJ2-1 NA TRBV3-1/TRBV3-2 TGTGCCAGCAGCCAGATGACTAGCGGGATCAGAAATGAGCAGTTCTTC CASSQMTSGIRNEQFF
NA TRBJ1-4 NA TRBV2 TGTGCCAGCAGTGAACCACAGGAAAAACTGTTTTTT CASSEPQEKLFF
NA TRBJ2-7 NA TRBV3-1/TRBV3-2 TGTGCCAGCAGCAAGGACAACTCCTACGAGCAGTACTTC CASSKDNSYEQYF
NA TRBJ2-3 NA TRBV6-4 TGTGCCAGCAGTGACGGGGGGGCCACAGATACGCAGTATTTT CASSDGGATDTQYF
NA TRBJ2-2 NA TRBV5-1 TGCGCCAGCAGCTTGGGCAGCGGCGCGAACACCGGGGAGCTGTTTTTT CASSLGSGANTGELFF
TRBD1 TRBJ1-1 NA TRBV18 TGTGCCAGCTCACCTACCGGAAGAGGGGGCACTAACACTGAAGCTTTCTTT CASSPTGRGGTNTEAFF
NA TRBJ1-2 NA TRBV21-1 TGTGCCAGCATTTCAGAGGCACCGGGCAGGATCACCGGCGAGATCCCTAACTATGGCTACACCTTC CASISEAPGRITGEIPNYGYTF
TRBD1 TRBJ2-2 once TRBV19 TGTGCCAGTAGTTCCGGGACAGGGGGCACCGGGGAGCTGTTTTTT CASSSGTGGTGELFF
NA TRBJ1-2 NA TRBV4-3 TGCGCCAGCAGCCAAGATCTGACCCGCGGGGGAGGGGCCCCCTATGGCTACACCTTC CASSQDLTRGGGAPYGYTF
NA TRBJ1-6 NA TRBV6-5 TGTGCCAGCAGTCCACCACAGGGTAGGAATTCACCCCTCCACTTT CASSPPQGRNSPLHF
TRBD1 TRBJ1-1 NA TRBV7-9 TGTGCCAGCACCTTAGACAGGGCGGAAGCTTTCTTT CASTLDRAEAFF
NA TRBJ2-7 NA TRBV30 TGTGCCTGGAGTGTTGCGTCCGAGCAGTACTTC CAWSVASEQYF
NA TRBJ2-7 NA TRBV2 TGTGCCAGCAGCGATAGCGGACTACGCTCCTACGAGCAGTACTTC CASSDSGLRSYEQYF
NA TRBJ2-7 NA TRBV4-2 TGTGCCAGCAGCCAACACCGGGACCTCGTGGACTACGAGCAGTACTTC CASSQHRDLVDYEQYF
TRBD1 TRBJ1-5 NA TRBV6-5 TGTGCCAGCACGGAGACAGGGGGCAATCAGCCCCAGCATTTT CASTETGGNQPQHF
NA TRBJ2-2 NA TRBV5-4 TGTGCCAGCAGCTTCGGACAAAACACCGGGGAGCTGTTTTTT CASSFGQNTGELFF
NA TRBJ2-3 NA TRBV12-3/TRBV12-4 TGTGCCAGCAGTTCGGGAGCATGGACTACGCAGTATTTT CASSSGAWTTQYF
TRBD1 TRBJ1-5 few TRBV10-2 TGCGCCAGCAGACAGGGGAGCAATCAGCCCCAGCATTTT CASRQGSNQPQHF
NA TRBJ1-1 NA TRBV15 TGTGCCACCAGCAGAGAGGGCAGGGTGAACACTGAAGCTTTCTTT CATSREGRVNTEAFF
TRBD1 TRBJ2-2 NA TRBV29-1 TGCAGCGTTGGTCGTCGGGGACAGGGAGGGTTTGGGGAGCTGTTTTTT CSVGRRGQGGFGELFF
TRBD1 TRBJ1-5 NA TRBV6-1 TGTGCCAGCAGTGAAAGGCCTCTTGTGGGACAGGGTTATAATCAGCCCCAGCATTTT CASSERPLVGQGYNQPQHF
TRBD2 TRBJ2-3 NA TRBV7-9 TGTGCCAGCAGCTTAGAGGCCGGACTAGCGGGAACAGATACGCAGTATTTT CASSLEAGLAGTDTQYF
NA TRBJ1-3 NA TRBV6-2/TRBV6-3 TGTGCCAGCAGTTACTCGGCCGACTCTGGAAACACCATATATTTT CASSYSADSGNTIYF
NA TRBJ1-2 once TRBV27 TGTGCCAGCAGTTTATCGATGGGGACGGACTATGGCTACACCTTC CASSLSMGTDYGYTF
NA TRBJ2-3 NA TRBV11-2 TGTGCCAGCAGCTCCTTTGGGCGGGCTTTCCGCACAGATACGCAGTATTTT CASSSFGRAFRTDTQYF
TRBD2 TRBJ2-7 NA TRBV2 TGTGCCAGCAGTGAGAATCTGCCTAGCGGGCGAGAGCAGTACTTC CASSENLPSGREQYF
TRBD1 TRBJ1-4 NA TRBV18 TGTGCCAGCTCACCACGGGTGACAGGGGGCAAGGCTAATGAAAAACTGTTTTTT CASSPRVTGGKANEKLFF
TRBD1 TRBJ2-1 NA TRBV27 TGTGCCAGCAGTACCCAGGACAGGGGGTATAACAATGAGCAGTTCTTC CASSTQDRGYNNEQFF
NA TRBJ1-2 once TRBV7-9 TGTGCCAGCAGCTTTCAGGGAGGCGTGGAGGGCTACACCTTC CASSFQGGVEGYTF
NA TRBJ2-5 NA TRBV18 TGTGCCAGCTCACCAACGACCGTAGTCCAAGAGACCCAGTACTTC CASSPTTVVQETQYF
NA TRBJ1-3 once TRBV21-1 TGTGCCAGCAGCAAAGGGGACAGGTTCTCTGGAAACACCATATATTTT CASSKGDRFSGNTIYF
NA TRBJ1-6 NA TRBV30 TGTGCCTGGATGGATCTACCCAATTCACCCCTCCACTTT CAWMDLPNSPLHF
NA TRBJ1-4 NA TRBV18 TGTGCCAGCTCCTACCGCTCTAATGAAAAACTGTTTTTT CASSYRSNEKLFF
NA TRBJ2-3 NA TRBV21-1 TGTGCCACCACAGATACGCAGTATTTT CATTDTQYF
NA TRBJ1-2 few TRBV30 TGTGCCTGGAATCGAGGGACCGATAACTATGGCTACACCTTC CAWNRGTDNYGYTF
NA TRBJ1-1 NA TRBV5-1 TGCGCCAGCAGCTTGGACAGTAACACTGAAGCTTTCTTT CASSLDSNTEAFF
NA TRBJ2-7 NA TRBV19 TGTGCCAGTAGTATTGCGTCCCGAAACTACGAGCAGTACTTC CASSIASRNYEQYF
TRBD1 TRBJ1-2 NA TRBV5-1 TGCGCCAGCAGCTTAGTGACAGGGACTAGCCTCTATGGCTACACCTTC CASSLVTGTSLYGYTF
NA TRBJ1-2 NA TRBV6-5 TGTGCCAGCAGTTACAGGGCAGGGAACTATGGCTACACCTTC CASSYRAGNYGYTF
NA TRBJ1-6 NA TRBV11-1 TGTGCCAGCACCGACCCGGCAGAACCCAATTCACCCCTCCACTTT CASTDPAEPNSPLHF
NA TRBJ2-5 NA TRBV5-4 TGTGCCAGCAGCTTGGCCTCATTGGCGGGACAGCGTCAAGAGACCCAGTACTTC CASSLASLAGQRQETQYF
TRBD1 TRBJ1-2 NA TRBV5-1 TGCGCCAGCAGATCGGCGGGACAGGTTATAGGCGGCTACACCTTC CASRSAGQVIGGYTF
NA TRBJ2-1 once TRBV7-8 TGTGCCAGCAGCGGGGGGACCGTGTACAATGAGCAGTTCTTC CASSGGTVYNEQFF
NA TRBJ2-2 NA TRBV18 TGTGCCAGCTCACCCCTGCCGGGACACGGAGCCGGGGAGCTGTTTTTT CASSPLPGHGAGELFF